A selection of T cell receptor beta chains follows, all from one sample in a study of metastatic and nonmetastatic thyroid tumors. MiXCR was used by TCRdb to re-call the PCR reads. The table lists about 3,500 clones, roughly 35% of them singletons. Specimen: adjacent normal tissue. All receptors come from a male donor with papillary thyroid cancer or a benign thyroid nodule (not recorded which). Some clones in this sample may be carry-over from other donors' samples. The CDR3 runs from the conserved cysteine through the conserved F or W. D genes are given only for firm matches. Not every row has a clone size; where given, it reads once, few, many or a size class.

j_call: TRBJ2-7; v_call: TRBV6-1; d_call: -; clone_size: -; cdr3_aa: CASSEAHGGFGSYEQYF; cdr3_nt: TGTGCCAGCAGTGAAGCGCATGGGGGTTTTGGATCCTACGAGCAGTACTTC
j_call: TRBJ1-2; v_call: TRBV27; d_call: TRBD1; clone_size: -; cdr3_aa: CASRSGQGHFRGYTF; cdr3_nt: TGTGCCAGCCGTTCTGGACAGGGACATTTTCGGGGCTACACCTTC
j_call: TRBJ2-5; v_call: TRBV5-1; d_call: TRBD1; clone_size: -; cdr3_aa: CASSFPGQGAETQYF; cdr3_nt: TGCGCCAGCAGCTTCCCTGGACAGGGAGCAGAGACCCAGTACTTC
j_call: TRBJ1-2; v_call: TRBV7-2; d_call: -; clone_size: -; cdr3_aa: CASSSGRAARGGYTF; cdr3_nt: TGTGCCAGCAGCTCCGGAAGGGCAGCCAGGGGCGGCTACACCTTC
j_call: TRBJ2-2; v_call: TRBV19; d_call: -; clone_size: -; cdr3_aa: CASSMGGVATNTGELFF; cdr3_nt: TGTGCCAGTAGTATGGGCGGAGTTGCTACGAACACCGGGGAGCTGTTTTTT
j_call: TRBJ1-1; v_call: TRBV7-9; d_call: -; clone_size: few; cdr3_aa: CASSFHNTEAFF; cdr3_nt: TGTGCCAGCAGCTTTCACAACACTGAAGCTTTCTTT
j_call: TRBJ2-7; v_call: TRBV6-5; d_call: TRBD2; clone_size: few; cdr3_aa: CASSYLGSLAGGYEQYF; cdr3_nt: TGTGCCAGCAGTTACTTGGGGAGCCTAGCGGGAGGCTACGAGCAGTACTTC
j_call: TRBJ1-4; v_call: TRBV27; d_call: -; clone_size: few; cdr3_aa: CASSSGGGGEKLFF; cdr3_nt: TGTGCCAGCAGTTCAGGCGGGGGCGGCGAAAAACTGTTTTTC
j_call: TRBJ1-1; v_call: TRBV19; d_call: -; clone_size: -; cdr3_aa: CASSSYPDSTEAFF; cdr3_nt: TGTGCCAGTAGTTCCTACCCCGACAGCACTGAAGCTTTCTTT
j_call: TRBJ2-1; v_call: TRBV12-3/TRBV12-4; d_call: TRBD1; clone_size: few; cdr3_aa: CASSSKTGDNEQFF; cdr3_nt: TGTGCCAGCAGTTCGAAGACAGGGGACAATGAGCAGTTCTTC
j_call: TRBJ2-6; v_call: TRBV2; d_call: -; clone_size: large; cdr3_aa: CASSPGTSGANVLTF; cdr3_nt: TGTGCCAGCAGTCCCGGAACATCTGGGGCCAACGTCCTGACTTTC
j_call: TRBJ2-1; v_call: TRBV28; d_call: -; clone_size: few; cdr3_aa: CASSLASNEQFF; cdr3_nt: TGTGCCAGCAGCCTTGCCAGCAATGAGCAGTTCTTC
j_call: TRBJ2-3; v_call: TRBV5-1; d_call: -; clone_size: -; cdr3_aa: CASSPGGLTDTQYF; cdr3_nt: TGCGCCAGCAGCCCCGGGGGCTTGACAGATACGCAGTATTTT
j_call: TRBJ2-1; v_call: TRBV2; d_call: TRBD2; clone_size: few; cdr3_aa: CASTGGSNNEQFF; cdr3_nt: TGTGCCAGCACCGGCGGGAGTAACAATGAGCAGTTCTTC
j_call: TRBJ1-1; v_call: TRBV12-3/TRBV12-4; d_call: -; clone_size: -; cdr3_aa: CASRPDSRPEAFF; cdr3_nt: TGTGCCAGCAGACCCGACAGTCGCCCTGAAGCTTTCTTT
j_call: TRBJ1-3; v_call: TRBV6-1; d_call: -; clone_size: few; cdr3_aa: CASSVRTAGNTIYF; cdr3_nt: TGTGCCAGCAGTGTCCGGACGGCTGGAAACACCATATATTTT
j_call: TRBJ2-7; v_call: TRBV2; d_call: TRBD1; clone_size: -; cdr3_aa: CATGQGIYEQYF; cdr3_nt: TGTGCCACAGGACAGGGGATATACGAGCAGTACTTC
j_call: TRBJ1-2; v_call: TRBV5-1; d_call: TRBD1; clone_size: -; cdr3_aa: CASSLGGTATEGYTF; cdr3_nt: TGCGCCAGCAGCTTGGGGGGGACAGCGACGGAAGGCTACACCTTC
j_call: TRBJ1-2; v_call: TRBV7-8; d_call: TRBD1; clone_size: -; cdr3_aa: CASSLDIQGLSYGYTF; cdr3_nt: TGTGCCAGCAGCTTAGATATACAGGGGTTGAGCTATGGCTACACCTTC
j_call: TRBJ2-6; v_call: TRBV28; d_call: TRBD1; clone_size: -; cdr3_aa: CASSNRGQLSGANVLTF; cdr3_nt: TGTGCCAGCAGTAACAGGGGTCAACTCTCTGGGGCCAACGTCCTGACTTTC
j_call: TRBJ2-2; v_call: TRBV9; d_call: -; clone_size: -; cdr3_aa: CASIFPGLSTGELLF; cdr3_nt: TGTGCCAGCATCTTCCCGGGACTGAGCACCGGGGAGCTGTTATTT
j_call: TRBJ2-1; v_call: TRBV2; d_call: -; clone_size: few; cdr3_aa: CASSVAGTFNEQFF; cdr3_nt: TGTGCCAGCAGTGTTGCCGGGACTTTCAATGAGCAGTTCTTC
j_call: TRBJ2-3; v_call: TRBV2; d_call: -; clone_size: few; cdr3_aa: CASSDPNTDTQYF; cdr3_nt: TGTGCCAGCAGTGACCCGAACACAGATACGCAGTATTTT
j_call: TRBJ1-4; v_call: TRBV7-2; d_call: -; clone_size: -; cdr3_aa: CASSPTRTVLEKLFF; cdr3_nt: TGTGCCAGCAGCCCGACCCGGACGGTCTTAGAAAAACTGTTTTTT
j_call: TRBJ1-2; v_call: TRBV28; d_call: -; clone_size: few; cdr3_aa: CASKLGGQGSSYGYTF; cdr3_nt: TGTGCCAGCAAACTCGGTGGGCAGGGGAGTAGCTATGGCTACACCTTC
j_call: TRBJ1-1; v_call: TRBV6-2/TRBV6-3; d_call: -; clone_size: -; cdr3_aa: CASSYPELNTEAFF; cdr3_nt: TGTGCCAGCAGTTACCCAGAATTGAACACTGAAGCTTTCTTT
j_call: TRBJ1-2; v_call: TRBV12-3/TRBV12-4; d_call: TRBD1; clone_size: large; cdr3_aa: CATTEGQPGNYGYTF; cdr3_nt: TGTGCCACTACCGAGGGACAGCCTGGTAACTATGGCTACACCTTC
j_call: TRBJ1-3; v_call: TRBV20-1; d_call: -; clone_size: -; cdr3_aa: CSARESGNTIYF; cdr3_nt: TGCAGTGCTAGAGAGTCTGGAAACACCATATATTTT
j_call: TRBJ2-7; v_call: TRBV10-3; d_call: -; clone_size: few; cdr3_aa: CAISPGQSSYEQYF; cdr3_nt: TGTGCCATCAGTCCAGGGCAGAGCTCCTACGAGCAGTACTTC
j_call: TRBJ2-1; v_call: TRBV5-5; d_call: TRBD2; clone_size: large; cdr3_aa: CASSYDLAGGINEQFF; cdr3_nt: TGTGCCAGCAGCTACGACTTAGCGGGAGGGATCAATGAGCAGTTCTTC
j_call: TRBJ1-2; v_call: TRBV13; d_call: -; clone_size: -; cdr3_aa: CASSLEGSGYTF; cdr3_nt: TGTGCCAGCAGCTTGGAAGGCAGCGGCTACACCTTC
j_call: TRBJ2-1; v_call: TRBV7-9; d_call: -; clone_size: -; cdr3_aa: CASSPALGFGEQFF; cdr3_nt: TGTGCCAGCAGCCCAGCTTTAGGGTTTGGCGAGCAGTTCTTC
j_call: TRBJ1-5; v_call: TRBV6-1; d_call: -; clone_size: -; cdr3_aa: CASSESIAGGNQPQHF; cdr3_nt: TGTGCCAGCAGTGAAAGTATCGCGGGTGGCAATCAGCCCCAGCATTTT
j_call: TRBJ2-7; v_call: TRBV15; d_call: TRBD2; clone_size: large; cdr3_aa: CATSRDGGAYEQYF; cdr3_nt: TGTGCCACCAGCAGAGATGGGGGGGCCTACGAGCAGTACTTC
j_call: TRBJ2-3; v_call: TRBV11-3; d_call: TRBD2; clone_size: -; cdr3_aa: CASSLVVTSGSRAQDTQYF; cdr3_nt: TGTGCCAGCAGCTTAGTCGTGACTAGCGGGAGTCGGGCACAAGATACGCAGTATTTT
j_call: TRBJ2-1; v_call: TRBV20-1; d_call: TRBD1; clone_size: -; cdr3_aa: CSARWDRSSYNEQFF; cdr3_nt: TGCAGTGCTAGATGGGACAGAAGCTCCTACAATGAGCAGTTCTTC
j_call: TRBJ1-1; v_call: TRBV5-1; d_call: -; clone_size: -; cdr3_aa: CASSQSFNTEAFF; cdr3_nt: TGCGCCAGCAGCCAAAGTTTCAACACTGAAGCTTTCTTT
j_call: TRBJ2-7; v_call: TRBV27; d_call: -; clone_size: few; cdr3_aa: CASSQRQAKYEQYF; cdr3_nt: TGTGCCAGCAGTCAGCGACAGGCTAAGTACGAGCAGTACTTC
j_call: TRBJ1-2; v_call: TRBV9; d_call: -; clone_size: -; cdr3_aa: CASSPGTTGGYGYTF; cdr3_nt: TGTGCCAGCAGCCCGGGGACTACGGGGGGTTATGGCTACACCTTC
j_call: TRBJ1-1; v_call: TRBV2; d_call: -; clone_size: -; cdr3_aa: CASDGRGVMNTEAFF; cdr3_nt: TGTGCCAGCGATGGTCGTGGGGTTATGAACACTGAAGCTTTCTTT
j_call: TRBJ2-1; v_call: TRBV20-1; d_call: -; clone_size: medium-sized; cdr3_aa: CSARLGAGSTYNEQFF; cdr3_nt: TGCAGTGCTAGGCTTGGGGCAGGGTCAACCTACAATGAGCAGTTCTTC
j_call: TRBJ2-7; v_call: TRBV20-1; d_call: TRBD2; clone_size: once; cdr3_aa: CSAFLSGGTYGQYF; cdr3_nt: TGCAGTGCTTTCTTATCGGGAGGGACATACGGGCAGTACTTC
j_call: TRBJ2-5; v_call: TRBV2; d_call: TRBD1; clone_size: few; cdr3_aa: CASSEQGEETQYF; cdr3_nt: TGTGCCAGCAGTGAACAGGGGGAAGAGACCCAGTACTTC
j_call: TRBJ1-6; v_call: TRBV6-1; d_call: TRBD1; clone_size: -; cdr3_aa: CASSMAGGSPLHF; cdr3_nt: TGTGCCAGCAGTATGGCAGGGGGTTCACCCCTCCACTTT
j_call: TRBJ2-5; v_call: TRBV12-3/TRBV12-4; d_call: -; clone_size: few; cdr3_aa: CASSLVVRETQYF; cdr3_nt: TGTGCCAGCAGTTTAGTAGTTCGGGAGACCCAGTACTTC
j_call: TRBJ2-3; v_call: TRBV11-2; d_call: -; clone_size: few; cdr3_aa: CASSLDVTDTQYF; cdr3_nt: TGTGCCAGCAGCTTAGATGTAACAGATACGCAGTATTTT
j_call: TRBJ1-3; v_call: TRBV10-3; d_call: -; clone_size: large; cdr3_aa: CATTRAIGNTIYF; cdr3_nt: TGTGCCACCACCAGGGCGATTGGAAACACCATATATTTT
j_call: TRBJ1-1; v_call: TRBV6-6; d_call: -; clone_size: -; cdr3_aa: CASSYSFHSEAFF; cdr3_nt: TGTGCCAGCAGTTACAGTTTTCATAGTGAAGCTTTCTTT
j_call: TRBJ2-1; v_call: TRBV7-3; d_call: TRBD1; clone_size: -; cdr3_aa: CASSFRQGVNNEQFF; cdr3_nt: TGTGCCAGCAGCTTCCGGCAGGGGGTAAACAATGAGCAGTTCTTC